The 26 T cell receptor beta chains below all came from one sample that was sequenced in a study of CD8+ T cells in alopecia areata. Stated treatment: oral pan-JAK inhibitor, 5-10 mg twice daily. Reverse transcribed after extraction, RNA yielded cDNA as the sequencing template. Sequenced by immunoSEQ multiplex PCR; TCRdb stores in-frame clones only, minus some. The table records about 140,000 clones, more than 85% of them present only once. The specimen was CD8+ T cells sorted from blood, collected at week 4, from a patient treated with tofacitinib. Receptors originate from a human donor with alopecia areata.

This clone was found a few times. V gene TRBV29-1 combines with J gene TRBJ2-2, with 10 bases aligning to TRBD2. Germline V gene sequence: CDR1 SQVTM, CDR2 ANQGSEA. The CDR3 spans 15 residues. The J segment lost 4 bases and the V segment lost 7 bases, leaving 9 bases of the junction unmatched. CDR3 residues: CSAVGLAGATGELFF. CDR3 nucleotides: TGCAGCGCCGTGGGGCTAGCGGGGGCCACCGGGGAGCTGTTTTTT.

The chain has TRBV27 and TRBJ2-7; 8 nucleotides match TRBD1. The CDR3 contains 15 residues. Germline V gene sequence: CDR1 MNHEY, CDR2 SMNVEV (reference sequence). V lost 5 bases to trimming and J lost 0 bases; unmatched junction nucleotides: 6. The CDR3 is CASSKRQGRSYEQYF. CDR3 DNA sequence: TGTGCCAGCAGTAAGCGACAGGGGCGCTCCTACGAGCAGTACTTC.

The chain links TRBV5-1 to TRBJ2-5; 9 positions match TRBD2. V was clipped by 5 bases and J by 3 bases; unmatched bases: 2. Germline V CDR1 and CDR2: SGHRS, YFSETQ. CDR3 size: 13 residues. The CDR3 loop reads CASSKREEETQYF. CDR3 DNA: TGCGCCAGCAGTAAGCGGGAGGAAGAGACCCAGTACTTC.

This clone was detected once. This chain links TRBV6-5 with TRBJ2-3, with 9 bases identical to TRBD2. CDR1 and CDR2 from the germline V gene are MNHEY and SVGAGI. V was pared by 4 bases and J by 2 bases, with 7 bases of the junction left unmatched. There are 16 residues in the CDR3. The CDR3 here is CASSSSTSGFTDTQYF. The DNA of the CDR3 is TGTGCCAGCAGTTCATCGACTAGCGGCTTCACAGATACGCAGTATTTT.

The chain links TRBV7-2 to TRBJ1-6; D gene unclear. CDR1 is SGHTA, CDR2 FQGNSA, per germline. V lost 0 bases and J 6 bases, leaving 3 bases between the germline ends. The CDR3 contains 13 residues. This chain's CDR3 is CASSLALNSPLHF. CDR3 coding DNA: TGTGCCAGCAGCTTAGCCCTTAATTCACCCCTCCACTTT.

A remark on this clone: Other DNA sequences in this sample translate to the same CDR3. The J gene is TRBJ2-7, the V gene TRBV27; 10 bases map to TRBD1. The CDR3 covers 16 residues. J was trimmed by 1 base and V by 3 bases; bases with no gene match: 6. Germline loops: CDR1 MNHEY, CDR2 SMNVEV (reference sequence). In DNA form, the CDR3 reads TGTGCCAGCAGTTTGGGAGACAGGGGGCTTTCCTACGAGCAGTACTTC. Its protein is CASSLGDRGLSYEQYF.

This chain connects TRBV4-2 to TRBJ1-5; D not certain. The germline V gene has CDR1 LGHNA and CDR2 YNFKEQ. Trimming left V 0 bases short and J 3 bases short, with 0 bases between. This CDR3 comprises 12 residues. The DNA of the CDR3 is TGTGCCAGCAGCCAAGACAATCAGCCCCAGCATTTT. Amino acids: CASSQDNQPQHF.

The CDR3: CARPLGSSYNEQFF. In DNA form, the CDR3 reads TGTGCCAGACCCTTAGGGAGCTCCTACAATGAGCAGTTCTTC. V gene TRBV6-1 combines with J gene TRBJ2-1, with a weak D call TRBD2 (5 bases). The CDR3 contains 14 residues. Germline V gives CDR1 MNHNS, CDR2 SASEGT. Trimming removed 9 bases at V and 0 bases at J, with 12 bases between.

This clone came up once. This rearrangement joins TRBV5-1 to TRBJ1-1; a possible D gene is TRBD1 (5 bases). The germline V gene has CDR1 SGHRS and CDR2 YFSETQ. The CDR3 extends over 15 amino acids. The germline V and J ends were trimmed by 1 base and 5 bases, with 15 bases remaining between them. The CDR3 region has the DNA TGCGCCAGCAGCTTGTGGGACCCCGGGGGAACTGAAGCTTTCTTT. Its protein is CASSLWDPGGTEAFF.

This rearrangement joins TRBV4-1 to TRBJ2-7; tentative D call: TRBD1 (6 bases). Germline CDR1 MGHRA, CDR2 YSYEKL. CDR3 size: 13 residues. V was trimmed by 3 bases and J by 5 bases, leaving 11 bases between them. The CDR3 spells CASSHLQGNEQYF. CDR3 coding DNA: TGCGCCAGCAGCCACCTCCAGGGGAACGAGCAGTACTTC.

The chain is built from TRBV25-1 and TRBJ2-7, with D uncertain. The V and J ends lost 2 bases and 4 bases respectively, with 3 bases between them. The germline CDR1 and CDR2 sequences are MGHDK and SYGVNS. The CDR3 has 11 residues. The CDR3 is CASSERYEQYF. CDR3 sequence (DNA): TGTGCCAGCAGTGAACGATACGAGCAGTACTTC.

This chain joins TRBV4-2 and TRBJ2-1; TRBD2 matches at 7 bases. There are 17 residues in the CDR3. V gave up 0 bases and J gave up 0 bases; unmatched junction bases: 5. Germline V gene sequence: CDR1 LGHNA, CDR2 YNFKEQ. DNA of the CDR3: TGTGCCAGCAGCCAAGATGGTAGCGGGCGCTCCTACAATGAGCAGTTCTTC. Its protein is CASSQDGSGRSYNEQFF.

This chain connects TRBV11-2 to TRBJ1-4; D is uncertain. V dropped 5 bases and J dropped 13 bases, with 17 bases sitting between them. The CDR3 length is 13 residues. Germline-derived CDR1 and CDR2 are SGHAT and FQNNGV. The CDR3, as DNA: TGTGCCAGCAGCCCTCCGTCGGCCCTAGGACTGTTTTTT. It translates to CASSPPSALGLFF.

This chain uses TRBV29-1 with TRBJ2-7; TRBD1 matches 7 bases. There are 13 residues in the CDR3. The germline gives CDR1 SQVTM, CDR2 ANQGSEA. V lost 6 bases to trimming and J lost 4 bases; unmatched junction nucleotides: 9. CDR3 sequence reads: CSVAPGTEYEQYF. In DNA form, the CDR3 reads TGCAGCGTCGCTCCCGGGACAGAATACGAGCAGTACTTC.

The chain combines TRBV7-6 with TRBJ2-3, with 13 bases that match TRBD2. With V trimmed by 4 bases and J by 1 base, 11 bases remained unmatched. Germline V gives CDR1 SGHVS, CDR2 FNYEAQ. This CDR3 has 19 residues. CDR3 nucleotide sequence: TGTGCCAGCAGCTACCTAGGACTAGCGGGAGAACAAGGCACAGATACGCAGTATTTT. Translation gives CASSYLGLAGEQGTDTQYF.

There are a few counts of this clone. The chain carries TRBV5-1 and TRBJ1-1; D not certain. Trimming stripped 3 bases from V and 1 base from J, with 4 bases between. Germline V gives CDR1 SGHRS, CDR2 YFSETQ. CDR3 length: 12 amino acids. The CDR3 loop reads CASSSGNTEAFF. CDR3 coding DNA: TGCGCCAGCAGCTCGGGGAACACTGAAGCTTTCTTT.

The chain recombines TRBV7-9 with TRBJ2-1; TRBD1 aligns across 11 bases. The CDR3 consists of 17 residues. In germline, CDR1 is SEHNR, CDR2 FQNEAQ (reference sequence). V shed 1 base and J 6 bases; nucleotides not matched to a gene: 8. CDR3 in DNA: TGTGCCAGCAGCTTAGACTACCGGGACAGGGGGTTCAATGAGCAGTTCTTC. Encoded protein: CASSLDYRDRGFNEQFF. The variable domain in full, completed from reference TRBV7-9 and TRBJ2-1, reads DTGVSQNPRHKITKRGQNVTFRCDPISEHNRLYWYRQTLGQGPEFLTYFQNEAQLEKSRLLSDRFSAERPKGSFSTLEIQRTEQGDSAMYLCASSLDYRDRGFNEQFFGPGTRLTVL.

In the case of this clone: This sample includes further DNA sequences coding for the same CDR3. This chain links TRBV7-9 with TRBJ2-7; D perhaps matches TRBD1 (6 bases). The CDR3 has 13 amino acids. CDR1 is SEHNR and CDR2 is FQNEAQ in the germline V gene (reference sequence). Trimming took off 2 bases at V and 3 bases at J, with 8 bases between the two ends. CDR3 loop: CASSLPRGYEQYF. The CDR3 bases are TGTGCCAGCAGCTTACCCAGGGGCTACGAGCAGTACTTC.

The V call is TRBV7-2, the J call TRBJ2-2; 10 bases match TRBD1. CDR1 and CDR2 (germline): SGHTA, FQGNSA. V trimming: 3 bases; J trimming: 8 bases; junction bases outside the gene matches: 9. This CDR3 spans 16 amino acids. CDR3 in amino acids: CASSLGTGEVTGELFF. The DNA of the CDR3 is TGTGCCAGCAGCTTGGGGACAGGGGAGGTGACGGGGGAGCTGTTTTTT.

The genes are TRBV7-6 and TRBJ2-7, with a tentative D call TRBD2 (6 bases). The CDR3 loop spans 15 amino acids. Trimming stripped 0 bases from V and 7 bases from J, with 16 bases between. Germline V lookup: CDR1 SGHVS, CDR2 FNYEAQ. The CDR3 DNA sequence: TGTGCCAGCAGCTTAGCGAGGGACGGAGCGGGTGAGCAGTACTTC. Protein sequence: CASSLARDGAGEQYF.

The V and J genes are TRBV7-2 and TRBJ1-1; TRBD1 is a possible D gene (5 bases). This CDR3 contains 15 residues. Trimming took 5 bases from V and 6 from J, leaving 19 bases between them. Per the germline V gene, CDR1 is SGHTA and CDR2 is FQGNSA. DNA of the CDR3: TGTGCCAGCAGCAAGTCGAAGGGACGGCTGTCTGAAGCTTTCTTT. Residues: CASSKSKGRLSEAFF.

The CDR3 DNA reads TGTGCCAGCAGCTCGGAGGGACTAGCGGGAGGGCCAGGCGAGCAGTACTTC. Translation: CASSSEGLAGGPGEQYF. This rearrangement joins TRBV5-4 to TRBJ2-7; 16 bases are a match to TRBD2. CDR3 length: 17 amino acids. Germline V gives CDR1 SGHNT, CDR2 YYREEE (reference sequence). Germline trimming cut 3 bases from V and 6 bases from J; bases unmatched to any gene: 9.

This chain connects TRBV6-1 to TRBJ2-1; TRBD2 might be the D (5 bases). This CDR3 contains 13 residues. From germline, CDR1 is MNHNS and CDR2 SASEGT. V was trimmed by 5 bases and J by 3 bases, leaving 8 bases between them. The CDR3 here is CASSPGDYNEQFF. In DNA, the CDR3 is TGTGCCAGCAGTCCCGGGGACTACAATGAGCAGTTCTTC.

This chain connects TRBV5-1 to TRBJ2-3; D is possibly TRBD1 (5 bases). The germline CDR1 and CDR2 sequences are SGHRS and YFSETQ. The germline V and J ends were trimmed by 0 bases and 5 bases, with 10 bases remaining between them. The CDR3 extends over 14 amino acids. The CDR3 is CASSLGGSRDTQYF. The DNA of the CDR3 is TGCGCCAGCAGCTTGGGGGGCTCGCGAGATACGCAGTATTTT.

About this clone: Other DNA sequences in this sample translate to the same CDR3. CDR3 nucleotides: TGCAGCGTTGAAGAGGGCGGCTACGAGCAGTACTTC. Its protein is CSVEEGGYEQYF. The V gene is TRBV29-1, the J gene TRBJ2-7; no reliable D call. The CDR3 sequence is 12 residues long. With 0 bases removed from V and 3 bases from J, the gap between germline ends came to 6 bases. Germline-derived CDR1 and CDR2 are SQVTM and ANQGSEA.

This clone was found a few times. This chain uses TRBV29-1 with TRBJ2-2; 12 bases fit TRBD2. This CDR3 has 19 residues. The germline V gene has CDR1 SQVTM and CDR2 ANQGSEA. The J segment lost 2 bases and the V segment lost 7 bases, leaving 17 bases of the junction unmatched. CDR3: CSASSTKTSGGPNTGELFF. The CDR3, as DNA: TGCAGCGCCTCCAGTACGAAGACTAGCGGGGGACCCAACACCGGGGAGCTGTTTTTT.